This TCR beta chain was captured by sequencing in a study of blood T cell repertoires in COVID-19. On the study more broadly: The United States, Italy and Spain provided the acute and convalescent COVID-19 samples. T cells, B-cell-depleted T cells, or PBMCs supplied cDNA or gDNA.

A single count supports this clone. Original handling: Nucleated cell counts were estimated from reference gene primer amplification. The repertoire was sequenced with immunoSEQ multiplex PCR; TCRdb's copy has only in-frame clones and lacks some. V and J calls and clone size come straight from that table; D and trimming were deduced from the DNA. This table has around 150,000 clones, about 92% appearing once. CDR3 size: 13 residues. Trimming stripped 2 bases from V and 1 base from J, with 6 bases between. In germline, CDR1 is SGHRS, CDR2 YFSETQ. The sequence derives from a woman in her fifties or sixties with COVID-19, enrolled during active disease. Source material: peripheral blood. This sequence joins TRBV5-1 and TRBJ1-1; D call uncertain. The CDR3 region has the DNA TGCGCCAGCAGCTTCGAAGCGAACACTGAAGCTTTCTTT. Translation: CASSFEANTEAFF.